The text below deals with one T cell receptor beta chain. The source of the sample is a study of blood T cell repertoires in COVID-19. The assay was immunoSEQ multiplex PCR, and TCRdb's table has in-frame clones only and misses some. The sample comprises just under 350,000 clones, approximately 82% of which are singletons, and 2.5% to 3.5% rests with the top ten. The CDR3 is 13 amino acids. Germline CDR1 is MNHEY and CDR2 is SMNVEV (reference sequence). V gave up 4 bases and J gave up 2 bases, with 5 bases separating them. The rearrangement uses TRBV27 and TRBJ2-2; no definite D call. The TCR was taken from a man younger than 45 with active or convalescent COVID-19. The sequenced sample consisted of peripheral blood. The CDR3 here is CASSSYNTGELFF. In DNA, the CDR3 is TGTGCCAGCAGTTCCTACAACACCGGGGAGCTGTTTTTT.